The 11 T cell receptor beta chains below come from one sample, sequenced in a study of cytomegalovirus exposure and HLA in healthy donors. 13 Jbeta primers and 60 Vbeta primers were used for the PCR. The assay was immunoSEQ multiplex PCR, and TCRdb's table has in-frame clones only and misses some. The sample carries more than 50,000 clones, roughly 73% recorded once. The material sequenced was PBMCs. These receptors were obtained from a woman aged 40 to 50 in good health and CMV-seropositive.

The DNA of the CDR3 is TGTGCCAGCAGTGATGCGGGGGGTGGCACTGAAGCTTTCTTT. It translates to CASSDAGGGTEAFF. The chain links TRBV6-1 to TRBJ1-1; D is possibly TRBD1 (5 bases). V lost 3 bases and J 4 bases, leaving 12 bases between the germline ends. Germline V gene lookup returns CDR1 MNHNS and CDR2 SASEGT. This CDR3 is built from 14 residues.

Worth noting for this clone: Other DNA sequences of this sample code for an identical CDR3. The V and J genes are TRBV12-5 and TRBJ2-3; 9 bases match TRBD2. The CDR3 is 15 amino acids. CDR1 and CDR2 (germline): LGHNT, FRNRAP. With 1 base clipped from V and 3 bases from J, the junction kept 2 bases outside the gene matches. DNA for the CDR3: TGTGCTAGTGGTTTGGGGACTAGCGTAACAGATACGCAGTATTTT. Its translation: CASGLGTSVTDTQYF. The full variable domain, in which reference TRBV12-5 and TRBJ2-3 provide the parts outside the CDR3, is DARVTQTPRHKVTEMGQEVTMRCQPILGHNTVFWYRQTMMQGLELLAYFRNRAPLDDSGMPKDRFSAEMPDATLATLKIQPSEPRDSAVYFCASGLGTSVTDTQYFGPGTRLTVL.

This chain joins TRBV19 and TRBJ1-4; D possibly corresponds to TRBD1 (6 bases). Trimming stripped 9 bases from V and 8 bases from J, with 19 bases between. The germline gives CDR1 LNHDA, CDR2 SQIVND (reference sequence). The CDR3 contains 14 residues. The CDR3 bases are TGTGCCAGCCAGGAACAGGGTTTTGGGGAAAAACTGTTTTTT. Its protein product is CASQEQGFGEKLFF.

The chain has TRBV2 and TRBJ1-2, with 9 bases matching TRBD1. The CDR3 consists of 12 residues. Germline-derived CDR1 and CDR2 are SNHLY and FYNNEI. Germline trimming cut 5 bases from V and 8 bases from J; bases unmatched to any gene: 3. CDR3 region: CASSSTGGGYTF. Here the CDR3 DNA reads TGTGCCAGCAGTTCGACAGGGGGAGGCTACACCTTC.

V is TRBV7-9 and J is TRBJ2-7; D may be TRBD1 (6 bases). The V and J ends lost 1 base and 0 bases respectively, with 13 bases between them. This CDR3 region has 16 residues. Germline-derived CDR1 and CDR2 are SEHNR and FQNEAQ (reference sequence). The CDR3 bases are TGTGCCAGCAGCTTAGATCGGGACATATCCTCCTACGAGCAGTACTTC. It is translated as CASSLDRDISSYEQYF.

The chain recombines TRBV15 with TRBJ2-7; 9 bases line up with TRBD1. The CDR3 has 14 residues. Germline V gives CDR1 LNHNV, CDR2 YYDKDF (reference sequence). Trimming at V came to 5 bases and at J to 2 bases, leaving 4 bases not matched to a gene. In nucleotides, the CDR3 is TGTGCCACCAGCGGGGGACAGGGAACCTACGAGCAGTACTTC. Protein product: CATSGGQGTYEQYF.

The chain carries TRBV5-1 and TRBJ1-3; the D is unclear. CDR3 length equals 15 residues. The germline V gene encodes CDR1 SGHRS and CDR2 YFSETQ. Trimming shortened V by 0 bases and J by 0 bases, and 7 bases separated the two germline ends. CDR3 sequence: CASSLAGRSGNTIYF. Written as DNA, the CDR3 is TGCGCCAGCAGCTTGGCAGGCCGCTCTGGAAACACCATATATTTT.

The chain is built from TRBV7-8 and TRBJ2-3; 7 nucleotides align to TRBD1. CDR1 and CDR2 (germline): SGHVS, FQNEAQ. The trim removed 7 bases at V and 6 bases at J, leaving 10 bases unmatched. The CDR3 has 14 residues. CDR3 residues: CASTRRAGGDTQYF. The CDR3 nucleotides are TGTGCCAGCACCCGACGGGCAGGGGGTGATACGCAGTATTTT.

This chain connects TRBV4-1 to TRBJ2-1, with 8 positions matching TRBD1. The J segment lost 0 bases and the V segment lost 4 bases, leaving 5 bases of the junction unmatched. The germline CDR1 and CDR2 sequences are MGHRA and YSYEKL. This CDR3 is 16 amino acids long. For the CDR3, the DNA is TGCGCCAGCAGCCGACCAACAGGGGGCTCCTACAATGAGCAGTTCTTC. Its translation is CASSRPTGGSYNEQFF.

This clone has only a few counts. The rearrangement uses TRBV18 and TRBJ1-5; D gene ambiguous. Looked up from germline, CDR1 is KGHSH and CDR2 is LQKENI. The length of the CDR3 is 16 residues. V was trimmed by 1 base and J by 5 bases, leaving 15 bases between them. As DNA, the CDR3 is TGTGCCAGCTCACCACAGGCCCCTTTCGGGGATCAGCCCCAGCATTTT. The encoded protein is CASSPQAPFGDQPQHF.

The chain joins TRBV19 to TRBJ2-6, with 7 bases that match TRBD1. This CDR3 is built from 20 residues. Per germline, CDR1 LNHDA and CDR2 SQIVND (reference sequence). V shed 0 bases and J 0 bases; nucleotides not matched to a gene: 11. CDR3 sequence (DNA): TGTGCCAGTAGTATAGATGGGACAGCTGGAATAAACTCTGGGGCCAACGTCCTGACTTTC. Amino acid sequence: CASSIDGTAGINSGANVLTF.